This T cell receptor (beta chain) comes out of a study of CD8+CD57+ T cells in acquired aplastic anemia. General study results and limits: Patients and controls shared 25 to 35 CD8+ CDR3 sequences, which appeared highly expressed in patients and within their immunodominant clones.

An expansion of CD8+CD57+ cells by flow cytometry had been shown in patients chosen for sequencing. Genomic DNA provided the template from which TCR beta VDJ and CDR3 profiles were obtained. Via MiXCR, TCRdb re-called the reads, giving one row per CDR3 protein. In the table there are more than 250,000 distinct CDR3 sequences, about 80% of which are singletons. This CDR3 comprises 13 residues. The ends were cut back, 8 bases at V and 7 bases at J, with 16 bases in the middle. Germline CDR1 SGHAT, CDR2 FQDESV (reference sequence). Worth noting for this clonotype: Its antigen is currently unknown.

The chain is built from TRBV11-1 and TRBJ2-3, with D perhaps TRBD1 or TRBD2 (6 bases each). The sequence came from a human donor with aplastic anemia. Material for sequencing was sorted CD4+, CD8+, or CD8+CD57+ T cells (not recorded which) from PBMCs. The CDR3 is CASGYGGRHTQYF. CDR3 sequence (DNA): TGTGCCAGCGGCTACGGGGGCAGACATACGCAGTATTTT.